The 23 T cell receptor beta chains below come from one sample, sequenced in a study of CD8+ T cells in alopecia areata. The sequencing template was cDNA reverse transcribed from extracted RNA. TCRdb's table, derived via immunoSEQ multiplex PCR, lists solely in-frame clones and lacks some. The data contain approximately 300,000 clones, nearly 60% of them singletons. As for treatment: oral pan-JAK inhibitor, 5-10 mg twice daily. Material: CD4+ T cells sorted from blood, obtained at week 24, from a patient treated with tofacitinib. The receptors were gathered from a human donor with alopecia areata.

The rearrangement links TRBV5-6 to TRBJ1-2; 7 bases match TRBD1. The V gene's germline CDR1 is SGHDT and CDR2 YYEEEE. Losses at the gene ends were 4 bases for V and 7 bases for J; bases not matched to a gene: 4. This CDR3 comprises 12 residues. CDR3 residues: CASSLYRGGYTF. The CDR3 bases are TGTGCCAGCAGCCTATACAGGGGTGGCTACACCTTC.

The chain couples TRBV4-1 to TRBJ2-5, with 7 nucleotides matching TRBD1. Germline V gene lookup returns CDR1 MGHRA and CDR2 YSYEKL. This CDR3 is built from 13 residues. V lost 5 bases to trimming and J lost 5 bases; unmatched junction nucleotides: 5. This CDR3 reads CASSWGQSETQYF. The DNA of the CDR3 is TGCGCCAGCAGCTGGGGACAGTCCGAGACCCAGTACTTC.

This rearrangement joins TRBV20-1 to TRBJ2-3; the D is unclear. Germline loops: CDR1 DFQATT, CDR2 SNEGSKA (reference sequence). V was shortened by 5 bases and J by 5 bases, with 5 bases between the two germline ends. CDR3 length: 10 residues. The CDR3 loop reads CSAGEDTQYF. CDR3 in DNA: TGCAGTGCTGGGGAAGATACGCAGTATTTT.

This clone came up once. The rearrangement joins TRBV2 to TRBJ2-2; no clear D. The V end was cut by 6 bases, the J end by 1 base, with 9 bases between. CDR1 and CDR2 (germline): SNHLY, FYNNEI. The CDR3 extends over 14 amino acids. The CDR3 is CASSSLLNTGELFF. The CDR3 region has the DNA TGTGCCAGCAGCAGCCTCCTGAACACCGGGGAGCTGTTTTTT.

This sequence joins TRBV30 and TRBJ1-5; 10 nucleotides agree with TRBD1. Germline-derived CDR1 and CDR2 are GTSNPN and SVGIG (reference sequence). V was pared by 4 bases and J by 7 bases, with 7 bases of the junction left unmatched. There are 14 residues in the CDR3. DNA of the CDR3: TGTGCCTGGAATTACGGACAGGGGGGCCAGCCCCAGCATTTT. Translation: CAWNYGQGGQPQHF.

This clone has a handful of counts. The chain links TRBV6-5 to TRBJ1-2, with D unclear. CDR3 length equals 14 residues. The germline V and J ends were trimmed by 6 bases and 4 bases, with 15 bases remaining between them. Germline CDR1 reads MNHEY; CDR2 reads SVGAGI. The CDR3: CASSLLGQFYGYTF. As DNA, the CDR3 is TGTGCCAGCAGCCTGCTGGGCCAGTTCTATGGCTACACCTTC.

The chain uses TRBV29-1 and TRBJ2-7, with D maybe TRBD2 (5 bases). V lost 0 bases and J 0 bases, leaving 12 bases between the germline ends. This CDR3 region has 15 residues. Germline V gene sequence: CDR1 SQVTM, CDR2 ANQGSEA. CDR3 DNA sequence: TGCAGCGTTGAAGATGGGGAGCGGACCTCCTACGAGCAGTACTTC. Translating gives CSVEDGERTSYEQYF.

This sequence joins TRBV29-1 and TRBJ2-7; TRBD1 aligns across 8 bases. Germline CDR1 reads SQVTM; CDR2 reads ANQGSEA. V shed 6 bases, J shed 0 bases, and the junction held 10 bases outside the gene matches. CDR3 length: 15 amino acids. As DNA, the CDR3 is TGCAGCGTGACACTCCGGGACAGGAGCTCCTACGAGCAGTACTTC. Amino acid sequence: CSVTLRDRSSYEQYF.

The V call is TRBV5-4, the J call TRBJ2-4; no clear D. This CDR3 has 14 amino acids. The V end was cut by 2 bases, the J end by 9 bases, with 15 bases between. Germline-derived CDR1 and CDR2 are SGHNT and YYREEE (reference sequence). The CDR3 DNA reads TGTGCCAGCAGCTTAGCCGGGCCGCAGCGCATTCAGTACTTC. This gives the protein CASSLAGPQRIQYF. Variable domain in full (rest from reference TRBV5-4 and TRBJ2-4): ETGVTQSPTHLIKTRGQQVTLRCSSQSGHNTVSWYQQALGQGPQFIFQYYREEENGRGNFPPRFSGLQFPNYSSELNVNALELDDSALYLCASSLAGPQRIQYFGAGTRLSVL.

The CDR3 is CASSLRGSTGELFF. The CDR3, as DNA: TGTGCCAGCAGCCTCAGGGGCAGTACCGGGGAGCTGTTTTTT. This chain connects TRBV7-2 to TRBJ2-2; the D gene is possibly TRBD1 (6 bases). The CDR3 sequence is 14 residues long. CDR1 and CDR2 (germline): SGHTA, FQGNSA. Between the trimmed V and J ends, which lost 5 bases and 5 bases, there was a span of 12 bases.

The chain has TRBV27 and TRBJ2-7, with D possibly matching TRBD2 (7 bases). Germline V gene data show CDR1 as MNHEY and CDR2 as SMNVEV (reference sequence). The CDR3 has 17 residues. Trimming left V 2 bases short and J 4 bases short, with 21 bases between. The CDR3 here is CASSLAGAPFSSYEQYF. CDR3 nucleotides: TGTGCCAGCAGTTTAGCGGGGGCCCCCTTCTCCTCTTACGAGCAGTACTTC.

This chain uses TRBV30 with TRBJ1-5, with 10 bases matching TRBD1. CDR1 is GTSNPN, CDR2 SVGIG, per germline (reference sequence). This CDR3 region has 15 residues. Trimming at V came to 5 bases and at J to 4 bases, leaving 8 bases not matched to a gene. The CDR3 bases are TGTGCCTGGGACGTGGGGGGACAGGGGAATCAGCCCCAGCATTTT. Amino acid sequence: CAWDVGGQGNQPQHF.

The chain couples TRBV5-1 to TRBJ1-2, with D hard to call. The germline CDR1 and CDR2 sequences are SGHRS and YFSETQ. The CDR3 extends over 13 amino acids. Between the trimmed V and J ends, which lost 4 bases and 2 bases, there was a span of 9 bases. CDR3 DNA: TGCGCCAGCAGCCCAACAAGCAACTATGGCTACACCTTC. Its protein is CASSPTSNYGYTF.

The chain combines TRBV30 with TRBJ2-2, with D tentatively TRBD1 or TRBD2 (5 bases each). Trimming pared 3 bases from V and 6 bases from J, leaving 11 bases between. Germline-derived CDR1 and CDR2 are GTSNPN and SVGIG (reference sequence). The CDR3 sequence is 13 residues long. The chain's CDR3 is CAWSAVGAGELFF. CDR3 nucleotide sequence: TGTGCCTGGAGCGCCGTGGGGGCCGGGGAGCTGTTTTTT.

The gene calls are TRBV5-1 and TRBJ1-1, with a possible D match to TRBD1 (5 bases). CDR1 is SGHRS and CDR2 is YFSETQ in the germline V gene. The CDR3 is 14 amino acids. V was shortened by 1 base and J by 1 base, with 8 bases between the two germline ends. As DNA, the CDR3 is TGCGCCAGCAGCTTGAGCGGGGGGAACACTGAAGCTTTCTTT. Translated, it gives CASSLSGGNTEAFF.

The CDR3: CSGGQRDNYGYTF. Written as DNA, the CDR3 is TGCAGCGGGGGACAGCGAGATAACTATGGCTACACCTTC. V is TRBV29-1 and J is TRBJ1-2; the match to TRBD1 covers 7 bases. CDR1 is SQVTM and CDR2 is ANQGSEA in the germline V gene. The length of the CDR3 is 13 residues. J lost 1 base, V lost 7 bases, and 6 bases had no gene match. The full variable domain, its missing parts supplied by reference TRBV29-1 and TRBJ1-2, is SAVISQKPSRDICQRGTSLTIQCQVDSQVTMMFWYRQQPGQSLTLIATANQGSEATYESGFVIDKFPISRPNLTFSTLTVSNMSPEDSSIYLCSGGQRDNYGYTFGSGTRLTVV.

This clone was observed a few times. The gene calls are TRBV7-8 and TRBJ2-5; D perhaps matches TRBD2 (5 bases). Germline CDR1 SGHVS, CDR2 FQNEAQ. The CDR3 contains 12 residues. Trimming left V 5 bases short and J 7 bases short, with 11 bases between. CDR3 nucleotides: TGTGCCAGCAGCCTGGCCGAGGGGACCCAGTACTTC. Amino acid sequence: CASSLAEGTQYF.

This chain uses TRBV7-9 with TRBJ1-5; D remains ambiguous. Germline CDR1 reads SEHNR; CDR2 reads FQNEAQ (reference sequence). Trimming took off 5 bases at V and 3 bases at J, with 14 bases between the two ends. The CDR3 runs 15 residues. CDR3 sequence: CASSHESQLNQPQHF. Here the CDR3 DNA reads TGTGCCAGCAGCCATGAAAGCCAACTCAATCAGCCCCAGCATTTT.

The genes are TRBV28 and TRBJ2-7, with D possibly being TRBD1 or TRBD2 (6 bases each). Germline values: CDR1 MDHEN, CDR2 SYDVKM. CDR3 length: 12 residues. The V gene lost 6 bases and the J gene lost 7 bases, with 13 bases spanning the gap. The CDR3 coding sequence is TGTGCCAGCAGCGAAACAGGGAGGGAGCAGTACTTC. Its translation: CASSETGREQYF.

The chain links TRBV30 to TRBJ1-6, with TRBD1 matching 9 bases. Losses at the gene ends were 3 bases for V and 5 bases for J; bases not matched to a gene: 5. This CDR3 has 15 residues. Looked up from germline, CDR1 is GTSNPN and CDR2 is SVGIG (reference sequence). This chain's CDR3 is CAWSRQGVHNSPLHF. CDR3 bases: TGTGCCTGGAGCCGACAGGGGGTCCATAATTCACCCCTCCACTTT.

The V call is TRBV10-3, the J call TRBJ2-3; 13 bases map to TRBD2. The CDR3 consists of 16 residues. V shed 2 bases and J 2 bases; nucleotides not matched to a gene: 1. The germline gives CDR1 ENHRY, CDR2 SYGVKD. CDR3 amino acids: CAISEGTSGATDTQYF. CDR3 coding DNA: TGTGCCATCAGTGAGGGGACTAGCGGGGCCACAGATACGCAGTATTTT.

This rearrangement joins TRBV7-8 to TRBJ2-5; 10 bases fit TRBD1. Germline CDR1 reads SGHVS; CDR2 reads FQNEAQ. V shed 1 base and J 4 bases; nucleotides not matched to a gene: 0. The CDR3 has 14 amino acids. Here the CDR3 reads CASSLGDRGETQYF. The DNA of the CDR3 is TGTGCCAGCAGCTTAGGGGACAGGGGAGAGACCCAGTACTTC.

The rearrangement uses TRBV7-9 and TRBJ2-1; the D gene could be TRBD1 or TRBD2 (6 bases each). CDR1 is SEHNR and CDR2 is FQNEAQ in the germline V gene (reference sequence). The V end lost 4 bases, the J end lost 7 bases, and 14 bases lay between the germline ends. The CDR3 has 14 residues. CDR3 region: CASSSSGADNEQFF. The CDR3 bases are TGTGCCAGCAGCTCATCGGGGGCTGATAATGAGCAGTTCTTC.